This T cell receptor beta chain was profiled in a study of human T cells and chemical hapten exposure. Germline CDR1 and CDR2: MNHNS and SASEGT. The CDR3 spans 15 residues. The V end lost 0 bases, the J end lost 2 bases, and 9 bases lay between the germline ends. Time point given: patch test 3, about 24 weeks after DPC sensitization. Treatment reported: therapeutic diphenylcyclopropenone sensitization with weekly scalp DPC. TCRdb analysed the RACE reads with MiXCR anew, one entry per CDR3 protein. The sample lists over 100,000 distinct CDR3 sequences, about 11% seen once, with around 2.4% in the top ten. This clonotype was seen more than once but under ten times. What it recognizes is unknown. Broader study findings: There was no change with DPC sensitization in TCRs above 1 in 1000 frequency.

This chain joins TRBV6-1 and TRBJ2-3; D is possibly TRBD1 or TRBD2 (5 bases each). The sample was whole blood, taken in connection with sensitization to the hapten diphenylcyclopropenone (DPC). The TCR comes from a woman in her fifties or sixties with alopecia areata. Some clones in this sample may be carry-over from other donors' samples. CDR3 DNA: TGTGCCAGCAGTGAAGCTGGGGGACCCACAGATACGCAGTATTTT. Its protein is CASSEAGGPTDTQYF.